This T cell receptor beta chain was obtained from a study of T cells in localized non-small cell lung cancer. Study-wide findings and caveats: Among the top 100 tumor clones, a median 57 appeared in adjacent lung.

Trimming took 4 bases from V and 6 from J, leaving 12 bases between them. The CDR3 length is 13 residues. The germline CDR1 and CDR2 sequences are SGHKS and YYEKEE (reference sequence). This clone turned up a few times. The antigen is not known. Sequencing was performed with immunoSEQ multiplex PCR; in TCRdb, only in-frame clones are kept and a portion is missing. The profile shows 50,000 to 70,000 clones, approximately 89% of them singletons. The rearrangement joins TRBV5-5 to TRBJ2-3; D unclear. This clonotype originated in a man between 35 and 75 years old with stage I lung adenocarcinoma. Sequenced here: peripheral blood, sampled before any cancer treatment. The CDR3 bases are TGTGCCAGCAGCAAGATTGTTGGGGATACGCAGTATTTT. Amino acid sequence: CASSKIVGDTQYF.